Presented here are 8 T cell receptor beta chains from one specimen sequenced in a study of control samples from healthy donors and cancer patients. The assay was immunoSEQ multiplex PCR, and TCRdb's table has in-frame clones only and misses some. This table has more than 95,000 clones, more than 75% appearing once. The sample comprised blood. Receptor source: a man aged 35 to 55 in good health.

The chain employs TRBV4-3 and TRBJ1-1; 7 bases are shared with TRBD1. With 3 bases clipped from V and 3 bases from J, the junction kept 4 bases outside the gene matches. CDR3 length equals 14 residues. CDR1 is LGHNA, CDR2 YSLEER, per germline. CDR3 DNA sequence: TGCGCCAGCAGCCAGGTCGGACAGGACACTGAAGCTTTCTTT. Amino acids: CASSQVGQDTEAFF.

CDR3 sequence reads: CASSKVNRGLMNTEAFF. The CDR3 DNA reads TGTGCCAGCAGCAAAGTAAACAGGGGGCTTATGAACACTGAAGCTTTCTTT. The rearrangement joins TRBV21-1 to TRBJ1-1; TRBD1 was called by the table and not checked on the DNA. TRBV21-1 is assigned pseudogene status. This CDR3 is 17 amino acids long.

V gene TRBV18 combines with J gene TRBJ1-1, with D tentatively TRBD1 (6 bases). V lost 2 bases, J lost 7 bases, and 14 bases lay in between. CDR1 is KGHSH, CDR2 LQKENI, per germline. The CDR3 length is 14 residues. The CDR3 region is CASSPWDTRIEAFF. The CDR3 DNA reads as TGTGCCAGCTCACCATGGGACACCAGGATTGAAGCTTTCTTT.

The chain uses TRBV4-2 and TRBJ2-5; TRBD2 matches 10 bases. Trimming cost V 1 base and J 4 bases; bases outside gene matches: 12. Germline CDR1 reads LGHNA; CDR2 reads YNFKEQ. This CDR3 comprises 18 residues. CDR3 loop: CASSQGELAGRIRETQYF. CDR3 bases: TGTGCCAGCAGCCAAGGGGAACTAGCGGGAAGGATCCGAGAGACCCAGTACTTC.

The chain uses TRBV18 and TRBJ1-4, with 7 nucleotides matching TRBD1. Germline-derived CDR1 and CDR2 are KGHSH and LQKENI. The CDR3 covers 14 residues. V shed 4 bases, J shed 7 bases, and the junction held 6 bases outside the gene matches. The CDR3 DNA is TGTGCCAGCTCACTGGACAGGTTGGGTGAAAAACTGTTTTTT. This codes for CASSLDRLGEKLFF.

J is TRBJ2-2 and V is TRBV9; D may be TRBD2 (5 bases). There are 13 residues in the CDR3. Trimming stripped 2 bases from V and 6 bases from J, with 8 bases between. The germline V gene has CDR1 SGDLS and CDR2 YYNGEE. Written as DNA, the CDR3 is TGTGCCAGCAGCGTTGACGGGGCCGGGGAGCTGTTTTTT. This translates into CASSVDGAGELFF.

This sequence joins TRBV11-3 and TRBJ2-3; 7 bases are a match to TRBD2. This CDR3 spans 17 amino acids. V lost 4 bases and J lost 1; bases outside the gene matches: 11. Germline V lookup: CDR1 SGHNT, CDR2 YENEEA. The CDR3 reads CASSSGQRGMGTDTQYF. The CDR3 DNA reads TGTGCCAGCAGCTCGGGCCAGCGGGGTATGGGCACAGATACGCAGTATTTT.

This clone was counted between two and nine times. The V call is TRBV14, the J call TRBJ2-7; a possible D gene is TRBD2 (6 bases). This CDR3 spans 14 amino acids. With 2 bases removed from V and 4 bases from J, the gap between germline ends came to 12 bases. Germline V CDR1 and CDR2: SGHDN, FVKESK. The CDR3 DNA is TGTGCCAGCAGCCAACGGGAGTTTCCGTACGAGCAGTACTTC. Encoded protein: CASSQREFPYEQYF.